What follows are 18 T cell receptor beta chains derived from one specimen sequenced in a study of blood T cell repertoires in COVID-19. Clones were read by immunoSEQ multiplex PCR, and TCRdb kept only the in-frame ones, dropping some. There are some 160,000 clones in the sample; about 86% occur only once, and under 4.5% lies in the top ten. Sequencing input: peripheral blood. The receptors come from a woman aged 70-85 years with acute or convalescent COVID-19.

This sequence joins TRBV11-2 and TRBJ1-2, with D unclear. Germline assignment: CDR1 SGHAT and CDR2 FQNNGV. The V end was cut by 0 bases, the J end by 1 base, with 3 bases between. The CDR3 is made up of 13 amino acids. In DNA, the CDR3 is TGTGCCAGCAGCTTAGACAGTAACTATGGCTACACCTTC. Amino acids: CASSLDSNYGYTF.

The V and J genes are TRBV19 and TRBJ1-5, with TRBD1 as a possible D gene (5 bases). This CDR3 spans 14 amino acids. Germline CDR1 reads LNHDA; CDR2 reads SQIVND (reference sequence). Trimming pared 8 bases from V and 0 bases from J, leaving 11 bases between. As DNA, the CDR3 is TGTGCCAGTTTTGGGGGACTTAGCAATCAGCCCCAGCATTTT. This codes for CASFGGLSNQPQHF.

This clone appeared once. The J gene is TRBJ2-5, the V gene TRBV5-1, with TRBD2 as a possible D gene (5 bases). Germline V gene sequence: CDR1 SGHRS, CDR2 YFSETQ. This CDR3 is built from 15 residues. Trimming left V 0 bases short and J 3 bases short, with 12 bases between. The CDR3 loop reads CASSLATGSEETQYF. The CDR3 DNA reads TGCGCCAGCAGCTTGGCGACGGGGTCAGAAGAGACCCAGTACTTC.

This rearrangement joins TRBV6-5 to TRBJ2-7; TRBD1 agrees at 8 bases. CDR1 is MNHEY and CDR2 is SVGAGI in the germline V gene. The trim removed 6 bases at V and 5 bases at J, leaving 9 bases unmatched. CDR3 size: 14 residues. CDR3 region: CASRLQGELDEQYF. In DNA, the CDR3 is TGTGCCAGCAGGCTACAGGGGGAACTCGACGAGCAGTACTTC.

The CDR3 DNA follows: TGTGCCAGTAACCCGGCAGGAGGGAGCAATCAGCCCCAGCATTTT. Translation: CASNPAGGSNQPQHF. The rearrangement joins TRBV19 to TRBJ1-5; D not resolved. Germline V CDR1 and CDR2: LNHDA, SQIVND (reference sequence). The CDR3 has 15 residues. V was clipped by 7 bases and J by 1 base, with 14 bases between them.

This clone is a singleton in its sample. The V and J genes are TRBV9 and TRBJ2-5; possible D gene TRBD2, 5 bases. CDR1 and CDR2 from the germline V gene are SGDLS and YYNGEE. The CDR3 sequence is 15 residues long. The V end was cut by 0 bases, the J end by 3 bases, with 12 bases between. The CDR3 bases are TGTGCCAGCAGCGTAGCAGTTTCTAGCAAAGAGACCCAGTACTTC. The encoded protein is CASSVAVSSKETQYF.

The V gene is TRBV6-4, the J gene TRBJ2-2; possible D gene TRBD2, 6 bases. V was clipped by 4 bases and J by 8 bases, with 14 bases between them. The CDR3 spans 14 residues. Germline CDR1 MRHNA, CDR2 SNTAGT. CDR3 residues: CASSVRVGGGELFF. CDR3 DNA sequence: TGTGCCAGCAGTGTGAGGGTAGGAGGGGGGGAGCTGTTTTTT.

The rearrangement joins TRBV18 to TRBJ2-6; 7 nucleotides agree with TRBD1. The V gene's germline CDR1 is KGHSH and CDR2 LQKENI. Trimming cost V 4 bases and J 0 bases; bases outside gene matches: 6. CDR3 length: 17 residues. The CDR3 reads CASSRQGIISGANVLTF. The CDR3 region has the DNA TGTGCCAGCTCACGACAGGGTATAATCTCTGGGGCCAACGTCCTGACTTTC. The entire variable domain, with the rest obtained from reference TRBV18 and TRBJ2-6, is as follows: NAGVMQNPRHLVRRRGQEARLRCSPMKGHSHVYWYRQLPEEGLKFMVYLQKENIIDESGMPKERFSAEFPKEGPSILRIQQVVRGDSAAYFCASSRQGIISGANVLTFGAGSRLTVL.

The rearrangement links TRBV19 to TRBJ2-2; 10 positions match TRBD1. CDR1 and CDR2 (germline): LNHDA, SQIVND (reference sequence). The V gene end was trimmed by 5 bases and the J gene end by 6 bases; junction bases not matched to a gene: 9. This CDR3 is built from 16 residues. CDR3 bases: TGTGCCAGTAGTTCGAGACAGGGGGCTGTTTCCGGGGAGCTGTTTTTT. Its translation: CASSSRQGAVSGELFF.

The DNA of the CDR3 is TGTGCCAGCAGCAAAGTCTGGAGGTTTCCAGCGCCGGCTGCAGATACGCAGTATTTT. Its translation is CASSKVWRFPAPAADTQYF. The V and J genes are TRBV21-1 and TRBJ2-3; the listed D gene, TRBD2, was not tested against the DNA. TRBV21-1 is labeled a pseudogene. The CDR3 length is 19 residues.

The genes are TRBV28 and TRBJ1-1; 9 nucleotides line up with TRBD1. Per germline, CDR1 MDHEN and CDR2 SYDVKM. This CDR3 region has 14 residues. V shed 5 bases, J shed 5 bases, and the junction held 6 bases outside the gene matches. CDR3 sequence reads: CASSTTGGPTEAFF. The CDR3, as DNA: TGTGCCAGCAGTACGACAGGGGGTCCGACTGAAGCTTTCTTT. Full variable domain (outside the CDR3, taken from reference TRBV28 and TRBJ1-1): DVKVTQSSRYLVKRTGEKVFLECVQDMDHENMFWYRQDPGLGLRLIYFSYDVKMKEKGDIPEGYSVSREKKERFSLILESASTNQTSMYLCASSTTGGPTEAFFGQGTRLTVV.

This clone showed up just once. V is TRBV6-5 and J is TRBJ1-2, with D perhaps matching TRBD1 (6 bases). Germline CDR1 MNHEY, CDR2 SVGAGI. The CDR3 is 13 residues long. V dropped 6 bases and J dropped 4 bases, with 12 bases sitting between them. The CDR3 DNA is TGTGCCAGCAGCGCCGGGACATTCTATGGCTACACCTTC. Protein sequence: CASSAGTFYGYTF.

The chain carries TRBV5-1 and TRBJ1-6; 7 nucleotides match TRBD1. This CDR3 has 15 amino acids. Trimming took 3 bases from V and 5 from J; bases not matched to a gene: 5. CDR1 and CDR2 (germline): SGHRS, YFSETQ. This chain's CDR3 is CASSSRGQNNSPLHF. The CDR3 bases are TGCGCCAGCAGCTCGAGGGGGCAGAATAATTCACCCCTCCACTTT.

The rearrangement links TRBV12-3 or TRBV12-4 to TRBJ2-1, with D possibly TRBD2 on 5 matching bases. The CDR3 contains 13 residues. Trimming stripped 5 bases from V and 6 bases from J, with 11 bases between. The CDR3 DNA follows: TGTGCCAGCAGTGTCGGGGTCCGCAATGAGCAGTTCTTC. It specifies CASSVGVRNEQFF.

The chain recombines TRBV6-5 with TRBJ1-1; possibly TRBD1 for D (6 bases). The CDR3 sequence is 14 residues long. CDR1 is MNHEY, CDR2 SVGAGI, per germline. Trimming stripped 5 bases from V and 1 base from J, with 11 bases between. CDR3 coding DNA: TGTGCCAGCAGTACAGGGAGGGGGAACACTGAAGCTTTCTTT. Protein product: CASSTGRGNTEAFF.

The chain joins TRBV7-2 to TRBJ2-7; weak D call: TRBD1 (6 bases). Per the germline V gene, CDR1 is SGHTA and CDR2 is FQGNSA. The CDR3 consists of 13 residues. Deletions cut 5 bases from V and 9 bases from J, with 17 bases between. This CDR3 reads CASSTGRTEMQYF. The CDR3 region has the DNA TGTGCCAGCAGCACGGGACGGACAGAAATGCAGTACTTC. The full variable domain, rest sourced from reference TRBV7-2 and TRBJ2-7, is GAGVSQSPSNKVTEKGKDVELRCDPISGHTALYWYRQSLGQGLEFLIYFQGNSAPDKSGLPSDRFSAERTGGSVSTLTIQRTQQEDSAVYLCASSTGRTEMQYFGPGTRLTVT.

This chain connects TRBV2 to TRBJ1-6; 9 bases align to TRBD1. Looked up from germline, CDR1 is SNHLY and CDR2 is FYNNEI. V lost 7 bases to trimming and J lost 10 bases; unmatched junction nucleotides: 8. This CDR3 has 14 residues. CDR3 loop: CASTPGQGGSPLHF. The CDR3 DNA reads TGTGCCAGCACCCCGGGACAGGGAGGATCACCCCTCCACTTT.

V usage is TRBV30 and J usage is TRBJ1-3; D might be TRBD1 (5 bases). The CDR3 covers 13 residues. Trimming took 3 bases from V and 3 from J, leaving 9 bases between them. Germline V CDR1 and CDR2: GTSNPN, SVGIG (reference sequence). CDR3 nucleotide sequence: TGTGCCTGGAGACCGGACATTGGAAACACCATATATTTT. Protein product: CAWRPDIGNTIYF.